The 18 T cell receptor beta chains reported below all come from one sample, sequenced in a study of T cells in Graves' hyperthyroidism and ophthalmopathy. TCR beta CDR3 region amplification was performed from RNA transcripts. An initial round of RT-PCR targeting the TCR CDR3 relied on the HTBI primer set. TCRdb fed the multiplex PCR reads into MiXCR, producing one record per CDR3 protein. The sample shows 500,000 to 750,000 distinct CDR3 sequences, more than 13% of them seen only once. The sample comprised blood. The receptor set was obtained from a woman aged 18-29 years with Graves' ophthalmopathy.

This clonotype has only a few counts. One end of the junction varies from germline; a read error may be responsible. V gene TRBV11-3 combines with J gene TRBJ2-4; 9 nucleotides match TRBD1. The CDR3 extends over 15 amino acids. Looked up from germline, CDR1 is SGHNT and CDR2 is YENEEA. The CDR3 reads CASLQGARGKTIQYF. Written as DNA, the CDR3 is TGTGCCAGCCTACAGGGGGCTCGGGGCAAAACCATTCAGTACTTC. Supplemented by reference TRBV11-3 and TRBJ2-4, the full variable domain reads EAGVVQSPRYKIIEKKQPVAFWCNPISGHNTLYWYLQNLGQGPELLIRYENEEAVDDSQLPKDRFSAERLKGVDSTLKIQPAELGDSAVYLCASLQGARGKTIQYFGAGTRLSVL.

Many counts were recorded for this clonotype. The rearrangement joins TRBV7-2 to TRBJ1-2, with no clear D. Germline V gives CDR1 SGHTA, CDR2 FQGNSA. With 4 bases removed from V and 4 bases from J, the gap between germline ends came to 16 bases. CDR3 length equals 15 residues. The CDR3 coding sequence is TGTGCCAGCAGCTCCTTCCTAGGGAACGGCTATGGCTACACCTTC. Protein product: CASSSFLGNGYGYTF.

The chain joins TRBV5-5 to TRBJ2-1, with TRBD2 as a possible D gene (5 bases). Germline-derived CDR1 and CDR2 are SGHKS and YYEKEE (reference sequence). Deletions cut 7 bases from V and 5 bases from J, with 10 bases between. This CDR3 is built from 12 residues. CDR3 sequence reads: CASVGSHNEQFF. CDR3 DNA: TGTGCCAGCGTGGGGAGTCACAATGAGCAGTTCTTC.

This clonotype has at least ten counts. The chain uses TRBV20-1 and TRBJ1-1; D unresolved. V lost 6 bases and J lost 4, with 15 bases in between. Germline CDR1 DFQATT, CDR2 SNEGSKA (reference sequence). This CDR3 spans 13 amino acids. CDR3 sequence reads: CSAPPQRGTEAFF. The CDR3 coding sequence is TGCAGTGCCCCGCCTCAACGGGGCACTGAAGCTTTCTTT.

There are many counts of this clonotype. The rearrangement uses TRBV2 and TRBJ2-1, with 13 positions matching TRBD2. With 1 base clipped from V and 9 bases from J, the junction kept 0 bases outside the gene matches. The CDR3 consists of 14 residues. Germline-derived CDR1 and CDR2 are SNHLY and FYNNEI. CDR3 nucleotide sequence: TGTGCCAGCAGTGAAGGGACTAGCGGGGGTGAGCAGTTCTTC. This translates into CASSEGTSGGEQFF.

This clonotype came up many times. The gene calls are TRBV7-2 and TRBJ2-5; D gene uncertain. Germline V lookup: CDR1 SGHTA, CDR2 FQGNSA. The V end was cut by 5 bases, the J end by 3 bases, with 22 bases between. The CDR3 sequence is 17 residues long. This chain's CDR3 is CASSLPLRTLRKETQYF. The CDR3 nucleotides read TGTGCCAGCAGCCTTCCACTTAGGACCCTACGTAAAGAGACCCAGTACTTC.

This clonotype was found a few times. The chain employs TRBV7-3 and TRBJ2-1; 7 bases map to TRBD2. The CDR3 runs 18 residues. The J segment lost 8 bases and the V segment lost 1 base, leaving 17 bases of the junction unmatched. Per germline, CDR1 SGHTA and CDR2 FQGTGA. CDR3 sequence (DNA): TGTGCCAGCAGCTTAAATTCCCTACGGGAGGTCCTCTCCGATGAGCAGTTCTTC. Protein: CASSLNSLREVLSDEQFF.

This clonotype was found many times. The CDR3 protein is CASSLRDHPDYEQYF. DNA of the CDR3: TGTGCCAGCAGCCTCAGGGACCATCCCGACTACGAGCAGTACTTC. J is TRBJ2-7 and V is TRBV7-3; perhaps D is TRBD1 or TRBD2 (5 bases each). V was cut by 5 bases and J by 3 bases, with 17 bases left in between. Germline V gene lookup returns CDR1 SGHTA and CDR2 FQGTGA. This CDR3 is built from 15 residues.

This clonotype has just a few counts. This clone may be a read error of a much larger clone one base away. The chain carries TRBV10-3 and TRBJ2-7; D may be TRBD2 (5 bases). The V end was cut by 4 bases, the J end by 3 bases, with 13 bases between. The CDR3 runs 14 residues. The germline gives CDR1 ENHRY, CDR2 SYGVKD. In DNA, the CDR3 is TGTGCCATCAGTGGCGGGCACGCCTGCTACGAGCAGTACTTC. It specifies CAISGGHACYEQYF.

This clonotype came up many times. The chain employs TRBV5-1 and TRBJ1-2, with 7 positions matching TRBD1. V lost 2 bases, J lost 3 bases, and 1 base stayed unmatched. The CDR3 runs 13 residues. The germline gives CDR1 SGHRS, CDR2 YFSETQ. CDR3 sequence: CASSFDRDYGYTF. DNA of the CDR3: TGCGCCAGCAGCTTCGACAGGGACTATGGCTACACCTTC.

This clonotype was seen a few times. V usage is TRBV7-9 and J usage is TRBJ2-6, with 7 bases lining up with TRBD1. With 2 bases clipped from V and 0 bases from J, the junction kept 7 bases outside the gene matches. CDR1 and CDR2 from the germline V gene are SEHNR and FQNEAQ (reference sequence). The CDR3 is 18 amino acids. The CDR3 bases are TGTGCCAGCAGCTTACCGGCAGGGGGTAGCTCTGGGGCCAACGTCCTGACTTTC. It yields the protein CASSLPAGGSSGANVLTF. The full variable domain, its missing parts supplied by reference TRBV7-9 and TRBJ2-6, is DTGVSQNPRHKITKRGQNVTFRCDPISEHNRLYWYRQTLGQGPEFLTYFQNEAQLEKSRLLSDRFSAERPKGSFSTLEIQRTEQGDSAMYLCASSLPAGGSSGANVLTFGAGSRLTVL.

The CDR3 DNA reads as TGCAGTGCTAGGAGCGGGAGGGCTACCACCGGGGAGCTGTTTTTT. It translates to CSARSGRATTGELFF. The J gene is TRBJ2-2, the V gene TRBV20-1; 10 bases align to TRBD2. This CDR3 has 15 residues. V lost 3 bases to trimming and J lost 4 bases; unmatched junction nucleotides: 5. CDR1 and CDR2 from the germline V gene are DFQATT and SNEGSKA (reference sequence).

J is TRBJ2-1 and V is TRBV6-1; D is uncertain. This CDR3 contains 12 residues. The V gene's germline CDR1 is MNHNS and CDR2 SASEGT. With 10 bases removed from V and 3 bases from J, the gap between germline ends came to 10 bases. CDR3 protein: CAIRLHYNEQFF. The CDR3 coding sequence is TGTGCCATCCGGTTACACTACAATGAGCAGTTCTTC.

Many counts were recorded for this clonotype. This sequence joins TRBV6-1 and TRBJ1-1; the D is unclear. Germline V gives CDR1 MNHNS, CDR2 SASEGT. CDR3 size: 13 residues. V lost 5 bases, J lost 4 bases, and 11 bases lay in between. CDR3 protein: CASSYGSFTEAFF. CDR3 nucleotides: TGTGCCAGCAGTTACGGCAGCTTCACTGAAGCTTTCTTT.

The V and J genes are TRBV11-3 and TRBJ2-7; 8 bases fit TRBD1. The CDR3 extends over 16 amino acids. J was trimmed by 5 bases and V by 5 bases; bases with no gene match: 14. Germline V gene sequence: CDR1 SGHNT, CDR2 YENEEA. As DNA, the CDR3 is TGTGCCAGCAGCCCCCTCTGGTACAGGGGGTACCACGAGCAGTACTTC. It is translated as CASSPLWYRGYHEQYF. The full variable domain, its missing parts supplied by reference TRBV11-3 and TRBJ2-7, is EAGVVQSPRYKIIEKKQPVAFWCNPISGHNTLYWYLQNLGQGPELLIRYENEEAVDDSQLPKDRFSAERLKGVDSTLKIQPAELGDSAVYLCASSPLWYRGYHEQYFGPGTRLTVT.

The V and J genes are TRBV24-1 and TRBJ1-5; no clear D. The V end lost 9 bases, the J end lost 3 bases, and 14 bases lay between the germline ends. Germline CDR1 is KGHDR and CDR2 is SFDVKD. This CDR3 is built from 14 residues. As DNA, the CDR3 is TGTGCCACCCAAACGATAAAGTACAATCAGCCCCAGCATTTT. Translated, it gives CATQTIKYNQPQHF.

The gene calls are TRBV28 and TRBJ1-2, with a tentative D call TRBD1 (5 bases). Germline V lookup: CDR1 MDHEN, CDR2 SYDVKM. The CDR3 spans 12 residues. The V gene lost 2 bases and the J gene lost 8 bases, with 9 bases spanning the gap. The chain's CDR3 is CASSLDRRGYTF. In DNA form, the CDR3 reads TGTGCCAGCAGTTTAGACAGAAGGGGCTACACCTTC.

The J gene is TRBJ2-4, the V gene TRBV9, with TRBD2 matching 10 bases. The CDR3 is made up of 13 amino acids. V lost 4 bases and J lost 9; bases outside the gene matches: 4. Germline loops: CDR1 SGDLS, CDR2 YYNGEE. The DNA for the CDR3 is TGTGCCAGCAGCCTAGCGGGAGTTGGCATTCAGTACTTC. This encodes CASSLAGVGIQYF.